A selection of T cell receptor beta chains follows, all from one sample in a study of T cells in Graves' hyperthyroidism and ophthalmopathy. One entry per CDR3 protein, called by TCRdb with MiXCR from the multiplex PCR reads. This sample has some 460,000 distinct CDR3 sequences, with around 16% found just once. Sequencing input: blood. Source of these receptors: a young woman with Graves' hyperthyroidism. Both conserved end residues are part of each CDR3. The order of the fields is CDR3 protein, CDR3 DNA, V gene, clone size, D gene, CDR3 length, J gene. A D gene is named only where the DNA matches it firmly. Not every row has a clone size; where given, it reads once, few, many or a size class.

cdr3_aa: CASSSDRPRETQYF; cdr3_nt: TGTGCCAGCAGCTCGGACAGACCGAGAGAGACCCAGTACTTC; v_call: TRBV7-9; clone_size: many; d_call: NA; cdr3_length: 14; j_call: TRBJ2-5
cdr3_aa: CSASPGGNTGELFF; cdr3_nt: TGCAGTGCTTCCCCCGGAGGGAACACCGGGGAGCTGTTTTTT; v_call: TRBV20-1; clone_size: many; d_call: NA; cdr3_length: 14; j_call: TRBJ2-2
cdr3_aa: CASSPQGAGTDTQYF; cdr3_nt: TGTGCCAGCAGCCCCCAGGGGGCGGGCACAGATACGCAGTATTTT; v_call: TRBV11-2; clone_size: many; d_call: TRBD1; cdr3_length: 15; j_call: TRBJ2-3
cdr3_aa: CASNGGSSYEQYF; cdr3_nt: TGTGCCAGCAACGGCGGGAGCTCCTACGAGCAGTACTTC; v_call: TRBV27; clone_size: NA; d_call: TRBD2; cdr3_length: 13; j_call: TRBJ2-7
cdr3_aa: CASSDGGTPPDEQFF; cdr3_nt: TGTGCCAGCAGCGACGGGGGGACCCCCCCCGATGAGCAGTTCTTC; v_call: TRBV7-3; clone_size: few; d_call: TRBD2; cdr3_length: 15; j_call: TRBJ2-1
cdr3_aa: CASSFTSGTYEQYF; cdr3_nt: TGTGCCAGCAGTTTTACTAGCGGGACCTACGAGCAGTACTTC; v_call: TRBV12-3/TRBV12-4; clone_size: few; d_call: TRBD2; cdr3_length: 14; j_call: TRBJ2-7
cdr3_aa: CSALPAGTDTQYF; cdr3_nt: TGCAGTGCCCTGCCGGCCGGGACAGATACGCAGTATTTT; v_call: TRBV20-1; clone_size: many; d_call: NA; cdr3_length: 13; j_call: TRBJ2-3
cdr3_aa: CATSRGRSNQPQHF; cdr3_nt: TGTGCCACCAGCAGAGGTAGGAGCAATCAGCCCCAGCATTTT; v_call: TRBV15; clone_size: many; d_call: NA; cdr3_length: 14; j_call: TRBJ1-5
cdr3_aa: CASSLWGQGRPEAFF; cdr3_nt: TGTGCCAGCAGCTTGTGGGGACAGGGGAGGCCTGAAGCTTTCTTT; v_call: TRBV5-4; clone_size: NA; d_call: TRBD1; cdr3_length: 15; j_call: TRBJ1-1
cdr3_aa: CASSLAEAGTYGYTF; cdr3_nt: TGTGCCAGCAGCTTGGCCGAGGCAGGGACCTATGGCTACACCTTC; v_call: TRBV5-4; clone_size: few; d_call: NA; cdr3_length: 15; j_call: TRBJ1-2
cdr3_aa: CASSSVPGTHNEQFF; cdr3_nt: TGCGCCAGCAGCTCCGTCCCCGGGACTCACAATGAGCAGTTCTTC; v_call: TRBV5-1; clone_size: once; d_call: NA; cdr3_length: 15; j_call: TRBJ2-1
cdr3_aa: CASSIEEGGELFF; cdr3_nt: TGTGCCAGTAGTATAGAGGAAGGCGGGGAGCTGTTTTTT; v_call: TRBV19; clone_size: few; d_call: NA; cdr3_length: 13; j_call: TRBJ2-2
cdr3_aa: CASSYTASYEQYF; cdr3_nt: TGTGCCAGCAGTTATACAGCGTCGTACGAGCAGTACTTC; v_call: TRBV6-1; clone_size: many; d_call: NA; cdr3_length: 13; j_call: TRBJ2-7
cdr3_aa: CSAADRVDSPLHF; cdr3_nt: TGCAGTGCTGCCGACAGGGTGGATTCACCCCTCCACTTT; v_call: TRBV20-1; clone_size: many; d_call: TRBD1; cdr3_length: 13; j_call: TRBJ1-6
cdr3_aa: CASSSPGGTAGSYNEQFF; cdr3_nt: TGTGCCAGCAGCTCCCCCGGTGGGACAGCGGGTTCCTACAATGAGCAGTTCTTC; v_call: TRBV7-8; clone_size: many; d_call: NA; cdr3_length: 18; j_call: TRBJ2-1
cdr3_aa: CSAQERADYGYTF; cdr3_nt: TGCAGCGCCCAGGAGAGGGCCGACTATGGCTACACCTTC; v_call: TRBV29-1; clone_size: many; d_call: NA; cdr3_length: 13; j_call: TRBJ1-2
cdr3_aa: CATSRAGGLNQPQHF; cdr3_nt: TGTGCCACCAGTCGGGCAGGGGGCCTCAATCAGCCCCAGCATTTT; v_call: TRBV6-1; clone_size: many; d_call: TRBD1; cdr3_length: 15; j_call: TRBJ1-5
cdr3_aa: CASSWTSPKETQYF; cdr3_nt: TGTGCCAGCAGCTGGACTAGTCCTAAGGAGACCCAGTACTTC; v_call: TRBV11-2; clone_size: NA; d_call: TRBD2; cdr3_length: 14; j_call: TRBJ2-5
cdr3_aa: CASSPYRKTDHYTF; cdr3_nt: TGTGCCAGCAGTCCCTACAGGAAAACGGACCACTACACCTTC; v_call: TRBV12-3/TRBV12-4; clone_size: NA; d_call: NA; cdr3_length: 14; j_call: TRBJ1-2
cdr3_aa: CASSIGYQETQYF; cdr3_nt: TGTGCCAGTAGTATCGGGTACCAAGAGACCCAGTACTTC; v_call: TRBV19; clone_size: NA; d_call: NA; cdr3_length: 13; j_call: TRBJ2-5
cdr3_aa: CASSQDAAGNQPQHF; cdr3_nt: TGCGCCAGCAGCCAAGATGCGGCGGGCAATCAGCCCCAGCATTTT; v_call: TRBV4-1; clone_size: many; d_call: NA; cdr3_length: 15; j_call: TRBJ1-5
cdr3_aa: CSAVAGGSTDTQYF; cdr3_nt: TGCAGTGCTGTAGCGGGGGGCAGCACAGATACGCAGTATTTT; v_call: TRBV20-1; clone_size: few; d_call: TRBD2; cdr3_length: 14; j_call: TRBJ2-3
cdr3_aa: CASSTLYEQYF; cdr3_nt: TGTGCCAGCAGTACTTTGTACGAGCAGTACTTC; v_call: TRBV2; clone_size: many; d_call: NA; cdr3_length: 11; j_call: TRBJ2-7
cdr3_aa: CASTDRVSNQPQHF; cdr3_nt: TGTGCCAGCACCGACAGGGTCAGCAATCAGCCCCAGCATTTT; v_call: TRBV6-2/TRBV6-3; clone_size: many; d_call: TRBD1; cdr3_length: 14; j_call: TRBJ1-5
cdr3_aa: CASRPRGAGRGYTQYF; cdr3_nt: TGTGCCAGCAGACCTCGCGGGGCAGGGAGGGGGTATACGCAGTATTTT; v_call: TRBV6-2/TRBV6-3; clone_size: few; d_call: NA; cdr3_length: 16; j_call: TRBJ2-3
cdr3_aa: CASSRDLGYYNEQFF; cdr3_nt: TGTGCCAGCAGCCGCGACTTAGGATACTACAATGAGCAGTTCTTC; v_call: TRBV9; clone_size: few; d_call: NA; cdr3_length: 15; j_call: TRBJ2-1
cdr3_aa: CASGLDRSGDIQYF; cdr3_nt: TGTGCTAGTGGACTTGATCGGTCAGGGGACATTCAGTACTTC; v_call: TRBV12-5; clone_size: many; d_call: NA; cdr3_length: 14; j_call: TRBJ2-4
cdr3_aa: CASSQALWETYGYTF; cdr3_nt: TGCGCCAGCAGCCAAGCGTTGTGGGAGACCTATGGCTACACCTTC; v_call: TRBV4-1; clone_size: NA; d_call: NA; cdr3_length: 15; j_call: TRBJ1-2
cdr3_aa: CSARDLAGAGILGETQYF; cdr3_nt: TGCAGTGCTAGAGACCTGGCCGGGGCAGGGATTTTGGGGGAGACCCAGTACTTC; v_call: TRBV20-1; clone_size: many; d_call: NA; cdr3_length: 18; j_call: TRBJ2-5